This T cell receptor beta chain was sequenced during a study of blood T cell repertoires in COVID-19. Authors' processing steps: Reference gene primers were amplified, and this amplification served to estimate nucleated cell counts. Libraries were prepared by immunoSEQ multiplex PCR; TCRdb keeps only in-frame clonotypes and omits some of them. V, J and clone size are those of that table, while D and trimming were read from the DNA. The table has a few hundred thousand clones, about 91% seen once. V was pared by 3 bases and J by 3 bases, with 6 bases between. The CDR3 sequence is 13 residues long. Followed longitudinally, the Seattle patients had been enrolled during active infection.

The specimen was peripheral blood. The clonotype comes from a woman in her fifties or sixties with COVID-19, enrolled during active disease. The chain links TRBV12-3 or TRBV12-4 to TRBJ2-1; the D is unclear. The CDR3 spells CASSFGGYNEQFF. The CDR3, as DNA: TGTGCCAGCAGTTTCGGCGGCTACAATGAGCAGTTCTTC.